These 24 T cell receptor beta chains originate from one sample sequenced in a study of regulatory T cells in long-lasting Graves disease. Time point denoted: newly diagnosed GD, antithyroid drugs for less than 3 months. RNA extracted from PBMCs served as the sequencing template. Construction of the TCR beta libraries employed iRepertoire HTBI primers in conjunction with Arm-PCR of CDR3 regions. Via MiXCR, TCRdb re-called the multiplex PCR reads, giving one row per CDR3 protein. The repertoire consists of some 250,000 distinct CDR3 sequences, with about 19% occurring once and the leading ten covering 11% to 15%. This material consisted of peripheral blood mononuclear cells (PBMCs), taken at new diagnosis, from a patient treated with antithyroid drugs. These receptors originate from a female donor with Graves disease.

Note on this clonotype: Given a far larger clone just one base away, this is likely a sequencing read error. V usage is TRBV2 and J usage is TRBJ2-3; maybe TRBD1 (5 bases). This CDR3 spans 12 amino acids. Germline values: CDR1 SNHLY, CDR2 FYNNEI. CDR3 nucleotides: TGTGCCAGCAGTGGGCTGACAGATACGCGGTATTTT. The encoded protein is CASSGLTDTRYF. Supplemented by reference TRBV2 and TRBJ2-3, the full variable domain reads EPEVTQTPSHQVTQMGQEVILRCVPISNHLYFYWYRQILGQKVEFLVSFYNNEISEKSEIFDDQFSVERPDGSNFTLKIRSTKLEDSAMYFCASSGLTDTRYFGPGTRLTVL.

The chain has TRBV10-3 and TRBJ2-1, with D maybe TRBD1 (6 bases). Germline values: CDR1 ENHRY, CDR2 SYGVKD. This CDR3 region has 14 residues. V was clipped by 5 bases and J by 4 bases, with 12 bases between them. The CDR3 is CAISSGTRYNEQFF. In DNA, the CDR3 is TGTGCCATCAGTTCCGGGACACGGTACAATGAGCAGTTCTTC.

Concerning this clonotype itself: A much larger clone is a single base away; this may be a read error. In DNA form, the CDR3 reads TGCAGTGCTGGAAACCCTTCTGGGGCCAACGTCCTGACTTTC. It specifies CSAGNPSGANVLTF. The chain recombines TRBV20-1 with TRBJ2-6, with unresolved D. Trimming left V 5 bases short and J 1 base short, with 9 bases between. Germline loops: CDR1 DFQATT, CDR2 SNEGSKA (reference sequence). The CDR3 runs 14 residues.

The chain links TRBV5-4 to TRBJ2-3; TRBD2 is a possible D gene (6 bases). Trimming pared 9 bases from V and 2 bases from J, leaving 10 bases between. The CDR3 extends over 12 amino acids. CDR1 and CDR2 (germline): SGHNT, YYREEE (reference sequence). The CDR3 sequence: CAIRDFTDTQYF. The CDR3 nucleotides read TGTGCCATTAGGGACTTCACAGATACGCAGTATTTT.

Many counts were recorded for this clonotype. This chain joins TRBV28 and TRBJ1-2; D remains ambiguous. This CDR3 contains 13 residues. V gave up 3 bases and J gave up 4 bases, with 9 bases separating them. Per germline, CDR1 MDHEN and CDR2 SYDVKM. Here the CDR3 reads CASSFGQAYGYTF. CDR3 bases: TGTGCCAGCAGTTTTGGGCAGGCCTATGGCTACACCTTC.

As concerns this clonotype: A much larger clone lies one base from this, so it may be a read error. The rearrangement uses TRBV5-1 and TRBJ2-7; the D is unclear. The CDR3 has 16 residues. Germline V gives CDR1 SGHRS, CDR2 YFSETQ. V lost 0 bases and J 7 bases, leaving 20 bases between the germline ends. CDR3 residues: CASSLGGFRSYNEQYF. DNA of the CDR3: TGCGCCAGCAGCTTGGGTGGGTTTAGGTCCTACAATGAGCAGTACTTC.

In the case of this clonotype: A far more abundant clone sits one base away, making this likely a read error. The chain recombines TRBV11-2 with TRBJ2-5, with 8 bases aligning to TRBD2. Germline CDR1 is SGHAT and CDR2 is FQNNGV. There are 16 residues in the CDR3. CDR3 nucleotides: TGTACCAGCAGCTTATCTGGCGGGAGGAGGCAAGAGACCCAGTACTTC. Protein product: CTSSLSGGRRQETQYF.

The chain combines TRBV28 with TRBJ2-5; D unclear. Germline lookup yields CDR1 MDHEN and CDR2 SYDVKM. CDR3 length: 12 amino acids. V was cut by 9 bases and J by 5 bases, with 13 bases left in between. CDR3 in DNA: TGTGCCAGTTCAGGTTCCAGGGAGACCCAGTACTTC. It specifies CASSGSRETQYF.

This clonotype was observed at least ten times. This chain connects TRBV11-3 to TRBJ2-3; 7 bases are shared with TRBD2. The ends lost 5 bases at V and 0 bases at J; junction bases unmatched: 5. The CDR3 consists of 15 residues. Germline CDR1 and CDR2: SGHNT and YENEEA. This CDR3 is CASSPRTRSTDTQYF. For the CDR3, the DNA is TGTGCCAGCAGCCCCCGGACTAGGAGCACAGATACGCAGTATTTT.

Regarding this clonotype: A much larger clone is a single base away; this may be a read error. This chain joins TRBV14 and TRBJ2-1; no firm D call. Germline assignment: CDR1 SGHDN and CDR2 FVKESK. The CDR3 spans 15 residues. Trimming removed 5 bases from V and 6 bases from J, with 17 bases in between. CDR3 nucleotides: TGTGCCAGCAGCTATAGGCAGCTCCTCGTCAATGAGCAGTTCTTC. Translation: CASSYRQLLVNEQFF. The entire variable domain, with the rest obtained from reference TRBV14 and TRBJ2-1, is as follows: EAGVTQFPSHSVIEKGQTVTLRCDPISGHDNLYWYRRVMGKEIKFLLHFVKESKQDESGMPNNRFLAERTGGTYSTLKVQPAELEDSGVYFCASSYRQLLVNEQFFGPGTRLTVL.

This clonotype was detected ten times or more. The V and J genes are TRBV20-1 and TRBJ2-1; 9 nucleotides match TRBD2. Germline CDR1 reads DFQATT; CDR2 reads SNEGSKA (reference sequence). The CDR3 length is 15 residues. Trimming cost V 5 bases and J 4 bases; bases outside gene matches: 9. CDR3: CSAPDSGGRYNEQFF. The CDR3 DNA reads as TGCAGTGCTCCCGATAGCGGGGGCCGTTACAATGAGCAGTTCTTC.

This clonotype was detected many times. The rearrangement links TRBV6-2 or TRBV6-3 to TRBJ1-5; 9 bases line up with TRBD1. CDR1 MNHEY and CDR2 SVGEGT come from the germline V gene. This CDR3 has 16 amino acids. After removal of 4 bases from V and 4 bases from J, the junction contained 8 bases not matched to a gene. CDR3: CASSFGTGIRNQPQHF. In nucleotides, the CDR3 is TGTGCCAGCAGTTTCGGGACAGGGATTCGGAATCAGCCCCAGCATTTT.

Points on this clonotype: A single base is all that separates this from a far larger clone, so a read error is likely. The genes are TRBV20-1 and TRBJ2-5; 9 bases are a match to TRBD2. With V trimmed by 0 bases and J by 11 bases, 16 bases remained unmatched. CDR3 size: 16 residues. Germline-derived CDR1 and CDR2 are DFQATT and SNEGSKA (reference sequence). The CDR3 loop reads CSARDGAGGSHNEQYF. The CDR3 DNA follows: TGCAGTGCTAGAGATGGGGCGGGGGGGTCCCACAATGAGCAGTACTTC.

This clonotype was detected ten times or more. This sequence joins TRBV7-2 and TRBJ2-4; TRBD1 is a possible D gene (5 bases). Germline CDR1 is SGHTA and CDR2 is FQGNSA. V lost 2 bases and J 6 bases, leaving 14 bases between the germline ends. This CDR3 is 15 amino acids long. The DNA for the CDR3 is TGTGCCAGCAGCTTATTGACAGTGGGATCAAACATTCAGTACTTC. This gives the protein CASSLLTVGSNIQYF.

This clonotype was observed a few times. V and J are TRBV19 and TRBJ2-7; D is ambiguous. Trimming pared 10 bases from V and 0 bases from J, leaving 7 bases between. Germline V gene lookup returns CDR1 LNHDA and CDR2 SQIVND (reference sequence). CDR3 size: 11 residues. In nucleotides, the CDR3 is TGTGCCACAAAGGACTCCTACGAGCAGTACTTC. Encoded protein: CATKDSYEQYF.

This clonotype has a handful of counts. This chain joins TRBV6-5 and TRBJ1-4, with D unresolved. Germline loops: CDR1 MNHEY, CDR2 SVGAGI. This CDR3 is built from 15 residues. The ends were cut back, 0 bases at V and 3 bases at J, with 8 bases in the middle. CDR3 sequence reads: CASSYSPVPNEKLFF. CDR3 nucleotides: TGTGCCAGCAGTTACTCTCCGGTTCCTAATGAAAAACTGTTTTTT.

This clonotype was recorded at least ten times. The chain is built from TRBV27 and TRBJ1-2, with D maybe TRBD1 (6 bases). This CDR3 is 14 amino acids long. The V end was cut by 9 bases, the J end by 4 bases, with 18 bases between. In germline, CDR1 is MNHEY, CDR2 SMNVEV (reference sequence). The DNA for the CDR3 is TGTGCCAGTCGAAGGGGCAGGGGTTCCTATGGCTACACCTTC. Protein product: CASRRGRGSYGYTF.

Only a few counts were recorded for this clonotype. This chain uses TRBV10-3 with TRBJ1-3; a weak D match, TRBD1 (5 bases). V gave up 11 bases and J gave up 2 bases, with 13 bases separating them. Looked up from germline, CDR1 is ENHRY and CDR2 is SYGVKD. This CDR3 has 13 residues. The DNA for the CDR3 is TGTGCCTCCCGGGACTACGCTGGAAACACCATATATTTT. It yields the protein CASRDYAGNTIYF.

This clonotype was picked up many times. This may arise from a read error, as a much more abundant clone is one base away. The V and J genes are TRBV5-1 and TRBJ2-7; the D gene could be TRBD1 or TRBD2 (6 bases each). From germline, CDR1 is SGHRS and CDR2 YFSETQ. CDR3 length equals 13 residues. V lost 4 bases to trimming and J lost 3 bases, with 11 bases between them. For the CDR3, the DNA is TGCGCCAGCAGCCCGGGGGCGGTCTACGAGCAGTACTTC. It yields the protein CASSPGAVYEQYF.

In its sample, this clonotype was seen a few times. The chain carries TRBV15 and TRBJ1-6; unclear D gene. The V end was cut by 2 bases, the J end by 8 bases, with 16 bases between. This CDR3 has 16 residues. Germline V gene lookup returns CDR1 LNHNV and CDR2 YYDKDF (reference sequence). As DNA, the CDR3 is TGTGCCACCAGCAGAACCCCGGATGGGAGGGATTCACCCCTCCACTTT. Its protein product is CATSRTPDGRDSPLHF.

The sample holds many counts of this clonotype. CDR3 bases: TGTGCCAGCAGCACGAAGGGCCTCCCGGGGTACAATGAGCAGTTCTTC. It yields the protein CASSTKGLPGYNEQFF. V is TRBV7-3 and J is TRBJ2-1; tentatively, D is TRBD2 (5 bases). Per the germline V gene, CDR1 is SGHTA and CDR2 is FQGTGA. The CDR3 runs to 16 residues. Trimming shortened V by 5 bases and J by 4 bases, and 18 bases separated the two germline ends.

This sequence joins TRBV4-1 and TRBJ2-7; 7 bases fit TRBD2. CDR1 is MGHRA, CDR2 YSYEKL, per germline. This CDR3 comprises 14 residues. V lost 1 base to trimming and J lost 2 bases; unmatched junction nucleotides: 2. The CDR3 nucleotides are TGCGCCAGCAGCCAAGGGGAGGGGACCTACGAGCAGTACTTC. It translates to CASSQGEGTYEQYF.

In its sample, this clonotype was seen many times. The chain links TRBV7-2 to TRBJ2-1; D call uncertain. The V end lost 1 base, the J end lost 3 bases, and 4 bases lay between the germline ends. The CDR3 is made up of 13 amino acids. Germline values: CDR1 SGHTA, CDR2 FQGNSA. The CDR3 DNA reads as TGTGCCAGCAGCTTAGGACGCTACAATGAGCAGTTCTTC. As protein: CASSLGRYNEQFF.

In its sample, this clonotype was seen many times. CDR3 region: CASSRGGVPTEAFF. DNA for the CDR3: TGTGCCAGCAGTCGGGGCGGGGTCCCCACTGAAGCTTTCTTT. The V gene is TRBV12-3 or TRBV12-4, the J gene TRBJ1-1, with a tentative D call TRBD1 (5 bases). The CDR3 totals 14 residues. The V and J ends lost 5 bases and 4 bases respectively, with 14 bases between them.